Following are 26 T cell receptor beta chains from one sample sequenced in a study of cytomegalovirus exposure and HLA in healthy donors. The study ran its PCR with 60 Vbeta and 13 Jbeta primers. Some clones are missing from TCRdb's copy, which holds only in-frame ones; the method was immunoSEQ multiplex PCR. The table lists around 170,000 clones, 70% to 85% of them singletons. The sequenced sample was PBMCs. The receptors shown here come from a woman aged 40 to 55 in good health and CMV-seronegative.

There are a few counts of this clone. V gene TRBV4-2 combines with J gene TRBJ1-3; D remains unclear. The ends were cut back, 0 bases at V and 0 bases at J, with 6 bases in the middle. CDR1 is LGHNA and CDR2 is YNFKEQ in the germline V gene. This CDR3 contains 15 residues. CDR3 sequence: CASSQEAVSGNTIYF. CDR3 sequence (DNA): TGTGCCAGCAGCCAAGAGGCTGTCTCTGGAAACACCATATATTTT.

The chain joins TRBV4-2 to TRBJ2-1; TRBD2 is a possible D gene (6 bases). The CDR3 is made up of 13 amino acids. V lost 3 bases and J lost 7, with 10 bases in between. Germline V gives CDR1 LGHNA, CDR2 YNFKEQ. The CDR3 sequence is CASSQGGGNEQFF. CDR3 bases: TGTGCCAGCAGCCAGGGGGGAGGAAATGAGCAGTTCTTC.

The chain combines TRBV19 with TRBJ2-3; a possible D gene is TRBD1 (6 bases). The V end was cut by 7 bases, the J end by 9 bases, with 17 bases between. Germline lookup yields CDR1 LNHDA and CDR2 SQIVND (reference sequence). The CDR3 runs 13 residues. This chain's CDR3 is CASIGAGVVTQYF. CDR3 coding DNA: TGTGCCAGTATCGGGGCAGGGGTTGTCACGCAGTATTTT.

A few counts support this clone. CDR3 amino acids: CASGSSLGLFF. As DNA, the CDR3 is TGTGCCAGCGGATCTAGCCTGGGGTTGTTCTTC. The J gene is TRBJ2-1, the V gene TRBV7-8, with D possibly being TRBD2 (5 bases). The CDR3 has 11 residues. V was trimmed by 8 bases and J by 15 bases, leaving 17 bases between them. The germline V gene has CDR1 SGHVS and CDR2 FQNEAQ.

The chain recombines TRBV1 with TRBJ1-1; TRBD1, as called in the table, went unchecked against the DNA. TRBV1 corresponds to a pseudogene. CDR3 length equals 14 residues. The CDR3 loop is CTSSPWAPDTEAFF. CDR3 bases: TGCACCAGCAGCCCCTGGGCTCCTGACACTGAAGCTTTCTTT.

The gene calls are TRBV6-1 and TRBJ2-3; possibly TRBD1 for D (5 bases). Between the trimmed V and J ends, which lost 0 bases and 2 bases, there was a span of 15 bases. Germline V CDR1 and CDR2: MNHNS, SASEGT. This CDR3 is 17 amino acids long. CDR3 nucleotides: TGTGCCAGCAGTGAAGCCCAAGGGGTCAGCTTCACAGATACGCAGTATTTT. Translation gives CASSEAQGVSFTDTQYF.

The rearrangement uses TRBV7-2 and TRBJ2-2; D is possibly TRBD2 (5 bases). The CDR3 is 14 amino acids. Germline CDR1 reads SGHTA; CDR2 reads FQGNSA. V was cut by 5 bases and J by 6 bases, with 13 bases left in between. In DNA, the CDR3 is TGTGCCAGCAGCCCCGAGGGATGGGCCGGGGAGCTGTTTTTT. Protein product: CASSPEGWAGELFF.

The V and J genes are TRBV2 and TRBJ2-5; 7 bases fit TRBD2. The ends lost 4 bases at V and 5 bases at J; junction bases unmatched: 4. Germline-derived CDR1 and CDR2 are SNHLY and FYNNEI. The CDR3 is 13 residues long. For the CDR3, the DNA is TGTGCCAGCAGTGGGTCCGGGGGGGAGACCCAGTACTTC. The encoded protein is CASSGSGGETQYF. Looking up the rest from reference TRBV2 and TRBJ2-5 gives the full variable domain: EPEVTQTPSHQVTQMGQEVILRCVPISNHLYFYWYRQILGQKVEFLVSFYNNEISEKSEIFDDQFSVERPDGSNFTLKIRSTKLEDSAMYFCASSGSGGETQYFGPGTRLLVL.

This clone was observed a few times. CDR3 sequence: CASSLGSGGYEQYF. The CDR3 region has the DNA TGCGCCAGCAGCTTGGGTAGCGGTGGATACGAGCAGTACTTC. This chain uses TRBV5-1 with TRBJ2-7; perhaps TRBD2 as D (6 bases). The V gene lost 0 bases and the J gene lost 4 bases, with 11 bases spanning the gap. CDR1 and CDR2 from the germline V gene are SGHRS and YFSETQ. The CDR3 spans 14 residues.

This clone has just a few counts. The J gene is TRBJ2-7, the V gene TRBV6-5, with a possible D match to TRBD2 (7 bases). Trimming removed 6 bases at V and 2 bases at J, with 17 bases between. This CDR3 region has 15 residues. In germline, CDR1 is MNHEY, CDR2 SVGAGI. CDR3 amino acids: CASSSRGGSTYEQYF. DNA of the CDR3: TGTGCCAGCAGCTCGAGGGGGGGCAGTACCTACGAGCAGTACTTC.

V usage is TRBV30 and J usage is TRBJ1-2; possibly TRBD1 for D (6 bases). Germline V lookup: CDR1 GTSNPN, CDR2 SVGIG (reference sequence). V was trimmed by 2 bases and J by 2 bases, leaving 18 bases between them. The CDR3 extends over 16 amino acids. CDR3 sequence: CAWSRGADVENYGYTF. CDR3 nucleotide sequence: TGTGCCTGGAGTCGGGGGGCTGATGTCGAGAACTATGGCTACACCTTC.

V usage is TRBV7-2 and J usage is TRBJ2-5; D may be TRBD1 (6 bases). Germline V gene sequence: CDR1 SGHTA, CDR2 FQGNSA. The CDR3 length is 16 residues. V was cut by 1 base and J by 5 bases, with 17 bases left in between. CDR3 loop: CASSLDGRGAGETQYF. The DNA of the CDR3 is TGTGCCAGCAGCTTAGACGGCAGGGGCGCAGGGGAGACCCAGTACTTC.

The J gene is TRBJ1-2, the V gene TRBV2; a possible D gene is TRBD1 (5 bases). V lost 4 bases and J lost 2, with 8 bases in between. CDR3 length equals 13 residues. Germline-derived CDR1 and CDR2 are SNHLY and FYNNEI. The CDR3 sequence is CASSGGGNYGYTF. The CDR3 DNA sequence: TGTGCCAGCAGTGGGGGGGGAAACTATGGCTACACCTTC. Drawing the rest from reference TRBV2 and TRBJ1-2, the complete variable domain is EPEVTQTPSHQVTQMGQEVILRCVPISNHLYFYWYRQILGQKVEFLVSFYNNEISEKSEIFDDQFSVERPDGSNFTLKIRSTKLEDSAMYFCASSGGGNYGYTFGSGTRLTVV.

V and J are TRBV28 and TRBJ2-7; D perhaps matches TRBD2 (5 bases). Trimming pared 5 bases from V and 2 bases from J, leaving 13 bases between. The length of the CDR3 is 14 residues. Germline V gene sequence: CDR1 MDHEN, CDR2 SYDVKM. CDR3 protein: CASSLAPGTYEQYF. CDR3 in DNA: TGTGCCAGCAGTCTTGCCCCGGGGACCTACGAGCAGTACTTC.

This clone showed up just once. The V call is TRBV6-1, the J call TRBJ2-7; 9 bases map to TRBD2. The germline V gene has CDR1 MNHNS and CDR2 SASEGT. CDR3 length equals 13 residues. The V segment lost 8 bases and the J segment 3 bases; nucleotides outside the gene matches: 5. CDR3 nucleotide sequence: TGTGCCAGCGGTCTAGCGGGGAGCTACGAGCAGTACTTC. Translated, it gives CASGLAGSYEQYF.

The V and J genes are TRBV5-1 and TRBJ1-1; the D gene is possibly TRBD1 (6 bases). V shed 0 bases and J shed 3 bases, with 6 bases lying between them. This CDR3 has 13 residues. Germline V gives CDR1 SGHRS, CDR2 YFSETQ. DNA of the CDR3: TGCGCCAGCAGCTTGGACAGGGACACTGAAGCTTTCTTT. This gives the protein CASSLDRDTEAFF.

The CDR3 loop reads CASGLISGRYTGELFF. CDR3 bases: TGTGCCAGCGGCCTGATTAGCGGGAGGTACACCGGGGAGCTGTTTTTT. The chain employs TRBV5-4 and TRBJ2-2; 10 bases are shared with TRBD2. Germline V gene data show CDR1 as SGHNT and CDR2 as YYREEE (reference sequence). V was clipped by 7 bases and J by 3 bases; unmatched bases: 9. The CDR3 runs 16 residues.

Here the CDR3 reads CASEPGLNSPLHF. The CDR3 DNA sequence: TGTGCCAGCGAACCAGGCCTTAATTCACCCCTCCACTTT. The V gene is TRBV19, the J gene TRBJ1-6; D is unresolved. This CDR3 has 13 residues. Germline V CDR1 and CDR2: LNHDA, SQIVND (reference sequence). Trimming left V 9 bases short and J 6 bases short, with 12 bases between.

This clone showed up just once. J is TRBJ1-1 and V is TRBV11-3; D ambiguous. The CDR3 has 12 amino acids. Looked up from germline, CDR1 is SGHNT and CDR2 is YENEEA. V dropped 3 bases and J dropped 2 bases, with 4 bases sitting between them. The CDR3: CASSFGNTEAFF. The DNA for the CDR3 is TGTGCCAGCAGCTTCGGTAACACTGAAGCTTTCTTT.

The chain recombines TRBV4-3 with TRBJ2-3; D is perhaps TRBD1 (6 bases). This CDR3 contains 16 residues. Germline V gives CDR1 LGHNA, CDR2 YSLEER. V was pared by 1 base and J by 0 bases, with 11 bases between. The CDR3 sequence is CASSQGQGLSTDTQYF. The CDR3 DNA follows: TGCGCCAGCAGCCAAGGCCAGGGGCTAAGCACAGATACGCAGTATTTT.

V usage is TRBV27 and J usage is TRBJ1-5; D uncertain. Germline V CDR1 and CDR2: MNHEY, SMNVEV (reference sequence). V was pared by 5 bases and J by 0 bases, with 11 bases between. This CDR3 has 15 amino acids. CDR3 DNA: TGTGCCAGCAGTAGAAATCCGGGTAGCAATCAGCCCCAGCATTTT. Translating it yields CASSRNPGSNQPQHF.

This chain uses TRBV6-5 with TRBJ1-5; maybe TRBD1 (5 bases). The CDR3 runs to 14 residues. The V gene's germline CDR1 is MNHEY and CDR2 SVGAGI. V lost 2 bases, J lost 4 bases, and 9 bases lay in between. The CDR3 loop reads CASSYQGGNQPQHF. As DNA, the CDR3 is TGTGCCAGCAGTTACCAGGGAGGAAATCAGCCCCAGCATTTT.

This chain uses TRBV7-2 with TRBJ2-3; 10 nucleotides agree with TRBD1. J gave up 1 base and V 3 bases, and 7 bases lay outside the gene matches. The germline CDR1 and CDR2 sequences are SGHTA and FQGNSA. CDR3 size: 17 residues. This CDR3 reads CASSLQTGGLGTDTQYF. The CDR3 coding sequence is TGTGCCAGCAGCTTGCAGACAGGGGGCTTGGGCACAGATACGCAGTATTTT.

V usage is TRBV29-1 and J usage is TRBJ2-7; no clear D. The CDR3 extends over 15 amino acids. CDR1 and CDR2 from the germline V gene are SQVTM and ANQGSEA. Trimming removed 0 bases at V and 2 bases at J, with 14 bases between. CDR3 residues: CSVEEKPGMAYEQYF. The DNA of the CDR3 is TGCAGCGTTGAAGAGAAGCCAGGAATGGCCTACGAGCAGTACTTC.

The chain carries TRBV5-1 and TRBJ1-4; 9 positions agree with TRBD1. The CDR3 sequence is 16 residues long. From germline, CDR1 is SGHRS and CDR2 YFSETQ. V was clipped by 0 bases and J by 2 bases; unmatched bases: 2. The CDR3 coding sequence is TGCGCCAGCAGCTTGGTCGGACAGGGGACTAATGAAAAACTGTTTTTT. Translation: CASSLVGQGTNEKLFF.

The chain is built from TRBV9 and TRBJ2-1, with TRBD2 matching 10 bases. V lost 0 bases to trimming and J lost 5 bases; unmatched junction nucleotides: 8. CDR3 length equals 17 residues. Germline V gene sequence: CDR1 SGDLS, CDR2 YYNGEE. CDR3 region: CASSVGLAGALDNEQFF. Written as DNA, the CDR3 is TGTGCCAGCAGCGTAGGGCTAGCGGGAGCGTTAGACAATGAGCAGTTCTTC. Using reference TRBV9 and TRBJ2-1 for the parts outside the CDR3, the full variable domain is DSGVTQTPKHLITATGQRVTLRCSPRSGDLSVYWYQQSLDQGLQFLIQYYNGEERAKGNILERFSAQQFPDLHSELNLSSLELGDSALYFCASSVGLAGALDNEQFFGPGTRLTVL.